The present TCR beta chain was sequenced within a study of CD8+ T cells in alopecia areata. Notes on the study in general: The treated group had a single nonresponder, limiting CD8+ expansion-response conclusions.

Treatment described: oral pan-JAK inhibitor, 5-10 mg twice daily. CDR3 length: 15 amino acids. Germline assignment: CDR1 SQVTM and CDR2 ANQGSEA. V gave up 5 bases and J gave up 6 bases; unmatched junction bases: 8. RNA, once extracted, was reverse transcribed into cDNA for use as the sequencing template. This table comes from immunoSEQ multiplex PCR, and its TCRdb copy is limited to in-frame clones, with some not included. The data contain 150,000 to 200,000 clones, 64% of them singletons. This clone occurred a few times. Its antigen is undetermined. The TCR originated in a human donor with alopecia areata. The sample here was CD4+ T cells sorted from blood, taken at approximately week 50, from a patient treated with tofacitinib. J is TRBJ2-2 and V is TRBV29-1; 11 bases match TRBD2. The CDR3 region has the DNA TGCAGCGTTCGAACTAGCGGGGGATCCTCCGGGGAGCTGTTTTTT. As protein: CSVRTSGGSSGELFF.